This T cell receptor (beta chain) was sequenced for a study of blood T cell repertoires in COVID-19 (dated by TCRdb to between 2020 and 2021). Broadly, across the study: Samples covering the acute and convalescent phases of COVID-19 were provided by collaborators in the United States, Italy and Spain. The repertoires were released in a freely available public database meant as a resource for research on the immune response to SARS-CoV-2. Where available, HLA class I and class II types were obtained from metadata supplied by the sample provider rather than from assay-based typing. The samples were drawn from two sources: the first 160 participants of the ongoing ImmuneRACE study, and 1,000 to 1,500 subjects contributed by 6 global collaborators. The dataset comprised deeply sampled blood TCRbeta repertoires from subjects exposed to, actively infected with, or recovered from COVID-19. Sample metadata almost always included a de-identified subject ID, COVID-19 status, age in years and sex. The prospective study material was composed of cDNA or gDNA derived from T cells, B-cell-depleted T cells, or PBMCs. General findings and caveats noted by the study authors: Clinical and demographic metadata were provided uncurated, with the amount varying by source and participant.

Whole blood was collected in K2EDTA tubes by collaborating institutions according to the institutions' own protocols. For TCRbeta analysis, collaborators shipped samples as frozen whole blood, isolated PBMCs, or DNA extracted from either of those sample types. Looking up the germline V gene yields CDR1 MNHEY and CDR2 SVGAGI. The CDR3 has 16 amino acids, counting the end cysteine and phenylalanine. The CDR3 DNA has 48 bases and is translated from base 1. The V and J ends are trimmed by 2 bases and 4 bases, leaving 15 bases between them. The immunoSEQ Assay, a bias-controlled multiplex PCR, was used to amplify TCRbeta CDR3 regions from genomic DNA. Per the source publication's procedure: Within the assay, amplification of reference gene primers was used to estimate how many nucleated cells each sample contained. Sequence reads were collapsed and filtered to measure the absolute abundance of every unique TCRbeta CDR3 rearrangement. For each sample, productive Simpson clonality was calculated as the square root of Simpson's diversity index over productive rearrangements. TCRdb's version of the immuneACCESS table is confined to in-frame rearrangements and falls short of the full clone set. An unresolved V gene accounts for under half of the shortfall where checked; the remainder is of unknown origin. V and J calls and clone size are given by that table; D and trimming were obtained from the DNA. Within this sample are 200,000 or so clones, with 70% to 90% of them counted one time only. Of the sample, roughly 2% falls within the top ten clones.

As to this clone: Its antigen is not yet known. No base qualities exist here, and no much larger clone lies one base off it.

The rearranged chain carries TRBV6-5 and TRBJ2-1; possibly the D gene is TRBD1, per 6 matching bases. Sequencing was done on a sample of peripheral blood. The receptor's source is a man between 65 and 80 years old with active or convalescent COVID-19. The sequenced DNA: TGTGCCAGCAGTTACCGCTCGGACAGTCCATACAATGAGCAGTTCTTC. The encoded protein is CASSYRSDSPYNEQFF.